This entry features one TCR beta chain sequence. Data came from immunoSEQ multiplex PCR; TCRdb stores just in-frame clones and leaves some out. Of 80,000 to 95,000 clones listed, over 75% are singletons. The V gene lost 5 bases and the J gene lost 4 bases, with 12 bases spanning the gap. The CDR3 has 14 residues. Germline loops: CDR1 SEHNR, CDR2 FQNEAQ (reference sequence). The data belong to a study of blood T cell repertoires in COVID-19. Study-wide background: PBMCs, B-cell-depleted T cells, or T cells were the source of the cDNA or gDNA that made up the material.

The sample comprised peripheral blood. The chain has TRBV7-9 and TRBJ2-1, with D uncertain. The receptor was derived from a human donor in a cohort sampled during active COVID-19. The CDR3 DNA reads as TGTGCCAGCAGCCCTGTGGGCCTTTACAATGAGCAGTTCTTC. This encodes CASSPVGLYNEQFF.